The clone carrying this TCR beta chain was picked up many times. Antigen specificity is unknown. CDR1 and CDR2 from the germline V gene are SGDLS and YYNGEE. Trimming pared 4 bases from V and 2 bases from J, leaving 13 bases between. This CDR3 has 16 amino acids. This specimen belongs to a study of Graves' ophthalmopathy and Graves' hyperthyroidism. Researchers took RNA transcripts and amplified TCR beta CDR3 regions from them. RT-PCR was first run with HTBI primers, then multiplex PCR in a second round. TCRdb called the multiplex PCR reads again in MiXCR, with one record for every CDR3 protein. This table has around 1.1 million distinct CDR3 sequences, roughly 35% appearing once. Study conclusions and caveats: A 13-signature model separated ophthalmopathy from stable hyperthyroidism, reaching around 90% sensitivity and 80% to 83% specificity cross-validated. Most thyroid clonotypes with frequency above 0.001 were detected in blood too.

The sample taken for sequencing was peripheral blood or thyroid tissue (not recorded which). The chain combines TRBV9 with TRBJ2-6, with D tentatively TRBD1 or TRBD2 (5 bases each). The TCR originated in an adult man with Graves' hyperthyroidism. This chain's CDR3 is CASSLRGIPGANVLTF. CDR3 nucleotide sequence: TGTGCCAGCAGCCTGAGGGGAATCCCTGGGGCCAACGTCCTGACTTTC.